The entry that follows covers one TCR beta chain sequence. The antigen remains undetermined. This record belongs to a study of PD-1 blockade in classical Hodgkin lymphoma. Study findings and constraints: Newly diagnosed patients had baseline TCR diversity that was reportedly lower than that of healthy donors. Whatever underlies the repertoire differences (possibly disease activity or prior therapy) remains undefined.

Only in-frame clones appear in the TCRdb table, and some are missing; sequencing was by immunoSEQ multiplex PCR. Among 70,000 or so clones, 93% were seen once, and the ten largest hold around 2.5%. V was clipped by 2 bases and J by 7 bases, with 21 bases between them. The CDR3 covers 17 residues. CDR1 MNHNS and CDR2 SASEGT come from the germline V gene. Time point indicated: newly diagnosed, previously untreated cHL patient sample. Comparison PBMCs came from previously untreated, newly diagnosed classical Hodgkin lymphoma patients. J is TRBJ1-5 and V is TRBV6-1, with D perhaps TRBD1 (5 bases). This sequence originates from a human donor with classical Hodgkin lymphoma. Source material: peripheral blood mononuclear cells (PBMCs). CDR3 residues: CASSEKVSGRAWQPQHF. Written as DNA, the CDR3 is TGTGCCAGCAGTGAAAAGGTCTCGGGCAGGGCGTGGCAGCCCCAGCATTTT.